This T cell receptor beta chain was obtained from a study of cytomegalovirus exposure and HLA in healthy donors. Concerning this clone: The antigen is undetermined.

PCR used 60 Vbeta primers and 13 Jbeta primers. TCRdb's table, derived via immunoSEQ multiplex PCR, lists solely in-frame clones and lacks some. The sample lists roughly 170,000 clones; 70% to 90% were seen once. The V end lost 5 bases, the J end lost 3 bases, and 11 bases lay between the germline ends. Germline V gene data show CDR1 as SGHAT and CDR2 as FQNNGV. The CDR3 is 14 residues long. Overall study findings and caveats: Previous analysis showed most TCR beta V segments were productive about 90% or about 30% of the time.

This clonotype was sampled from a woman between 18 and 29 years old in good health and CMV-seronegative. Specimen: PBMCs. J is TRBJ1-5 and V is TRBV11-2; possibly TRBD1 for D (5 bases). CDR3 amino acids: CASSRDSLNQPQHF. The CDR3 DNA reads TGTGCCAGCAGCCGCGACAGCCTCAATCAGCCCCAGCATTTT.